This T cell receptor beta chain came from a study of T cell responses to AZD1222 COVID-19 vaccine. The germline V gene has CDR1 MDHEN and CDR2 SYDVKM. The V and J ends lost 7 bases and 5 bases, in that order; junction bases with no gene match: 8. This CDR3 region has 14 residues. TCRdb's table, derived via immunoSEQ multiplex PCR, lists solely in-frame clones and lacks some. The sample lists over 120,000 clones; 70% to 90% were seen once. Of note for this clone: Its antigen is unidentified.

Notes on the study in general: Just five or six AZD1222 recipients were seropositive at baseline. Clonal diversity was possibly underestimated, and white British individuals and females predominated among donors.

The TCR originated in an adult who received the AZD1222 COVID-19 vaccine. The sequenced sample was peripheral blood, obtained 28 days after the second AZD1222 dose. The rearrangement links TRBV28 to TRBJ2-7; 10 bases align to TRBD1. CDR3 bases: TGTGCCAGCATACCACCGGGACAGGGGAACGAGCAGTACTTC. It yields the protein CASIPPGQGNEQYF.